Detailed here is one TCR beta chain. Per the study methods: Estimates of nucleated cell counts were drawn from the amplification of reference gene primers. Using immunoSEQ multiplex PCR, the repertoire was profiled, and TCRdb retains in-frame clones only, with some absent. V, J and clone size were drawn from that table, and D and trimming were deduced from the DNA. The repertoire holds fewer than 85,000 clones, with approximately 85% as singletons. The sample comes from a study of blood T cell repertoires in COVID-19. Study context: There were acute and convalescent COVID-19 samples, and they came from the United States, Italy and Spain. The cDNA or gDNA used as material had been derived from T cells, B-cell-depleted T cells, or PBMCs.

This CDR3 is 16 amino acids long. Losses at the gene ends were 1 base for V and 5 bases for J; bases not matched to a gene: 6. Germline V gene data show CDR1 as SGHTA and CDR2 as FQGNSA. The receptor's source is a man aged 80 or over with acute or convalescent COVID-19. The specimen was peripheral blood. This chain uses TRBV7-2 with TRBJ2-1; TRBD2 matches at 9 bases. CDR3 DNA: TGTGCCAGCAGCTTAGGTGGGACTAGCAATCACAATGAGCAGTTCTTC. Its translation: CASSLGGTSNHNEQFF.